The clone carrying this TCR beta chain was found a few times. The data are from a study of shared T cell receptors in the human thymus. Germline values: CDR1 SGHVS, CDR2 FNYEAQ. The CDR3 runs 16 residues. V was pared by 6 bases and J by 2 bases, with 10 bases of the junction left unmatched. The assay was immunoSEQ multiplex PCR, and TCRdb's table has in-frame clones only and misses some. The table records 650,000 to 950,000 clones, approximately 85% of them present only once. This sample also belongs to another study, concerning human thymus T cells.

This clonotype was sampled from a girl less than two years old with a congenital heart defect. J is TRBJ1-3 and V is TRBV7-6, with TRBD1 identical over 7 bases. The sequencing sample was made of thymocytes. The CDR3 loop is CASSMWWQGAGNTIYF. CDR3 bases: TGTGCCAGCAGTATGTGGTGGCAGGGGGCTGGAAACACCATATATTTT.